One T cell receptor (beta chain) is described in this entry. This specimen belongs to a study of cytomegalovirus exposure and HLA in healthy donors. Germline CDR1 SGHVS, CDR2 FNYEAQ. This CDR3 region has 17 residues. With 4 bases removed from V and 0 bases from J, the gap between germline ends came to 17 bases. The PCR was carried out with 60 Vbeta primers and 13 Jbeta primers. Some clones are missing from TCRdb's copy, which holds only in-frame ones; the method was immunoSEQ multiplex PCR. Its table lists around 120,000 clones. The chain recombines TRBV7-6 with TRBJ2-3; D possibly corresponds to TRBD2 (5 bases). The TCR was taken from a man between 18 and 35 years old in good health and CMV-seronegative. The sample consisted of PBMCs. CDR3: CASSCFTSGSSTDTQYF. CDR3 nucleotide sequence: TGTGCCAGCAGCTGCTTCACCAGCGGCTCTAGCACAGATACGCAGTATTTT. Combining the CDR3 with reference TRBV7-6 and TRBJ2-3 gives the whole variable domain GAGVSQSPRYKVTKRGQDVALRCDPISGHVSLYWYRQALGQGPEFLTYFNYEAQQDKSGLPNDRFSAERPEGSISTLTIQRTEQRDSAMYRCASSCFTSGSSTDTQYFGPGTRLTVL.